The 9 T cell receptor beta chains in this list originate from one sample, sequenced in a study of T-cell reconstitution after alpha-beta-depleted transplantation in children listed by TCRdb under 2016. Library prep was done by PCR. This sample was sequenced with an Illumina HiSeq 2500. TCR libraries were prepared with molecular barcoding, using unique molecular identifiers to normalize TCRbeta repertoire quantification. TCRdb ran its own pipeline on the public reads, namely fastp trimming at Q25 and MiXCR clone calling, and kept in-frame beta chains. For every CDR3 protein sequence, its rows merge into one entry that carries the most common genes and DNA. The sample table shows around 52,000 distinct CDR3 sequences, and under 6% are seen once. The ten largest clonotypes hold more than 30% of the sample. The time point label corresponds to: day 60 (about 2 months) after transplantation. According to the study, the label for this sample's treatment or condition signals: allogeneic hematopoietic cell transplantation with graft depleted of TCRalphabeta T cells and CD19 B cells.

Here the sequenced sample was PBMCs, mostly from graft donor cells, taken 60 days after TCRalphabeta/CD19-depleted stem cell transplant. The receptors shown here come from a female patient between 2 and 15 years old who had a stem cell transplant for aplastic anemia, so the T cells may come from the graft donor.

This clonotype has at least ten counts. V usage is TRBV15 and J usage is TRBJ2-3, with D hard to call. Trimming took 4 bases from V and 3 from J, leaving 5 bases between them. This CDR3 is 12 amino acids long. Per germline, CDR1 LNHNV and CDR2 YYDKDF (reference sequence). The CDR3 DNA is TGTGCCACCAGCAAAGCAACAGATACGCAGTATTTT. This gives the protein CATSKATDTQYF.

This clonotype was detected ten times or more. The rearrangement joins TRBV20-1 to TRBJ1-1; D remains unclear. Trimming shortened V by 2 bases and J by 6 bases, and 13 bases separated the two germline ends. CDR1 is DFQATT, CDR2 SNEGSKA, per germline (reference sequence). The CDR3 runs 13 residues. The CDR3 sequence: CSARMRGRSEAFF. CDR3 DNA sequence: TGCAGTGCTAGAATGCGGGGTCGTTCTGAAGCTTTCTTT.

This clonotype was found many times. The chain joins TRBV7-2 to TRBJ2-4; 9 bases match TRBD1. The germline V gene encodes CDR1 SGHTA and CDR2 FQGNSA. The CDR3 has 13 residues. The V gene end was trimmed by 8 bases and the J gene end by 4 bases; junction bases not matched to a gene: 3. The CDR3 reads CASSGQGKNIQYF. The CDR3 DNA follows: TGTGCCAGCTCGGGACAGGGAAAAAACATTCAGTACTTC.

This clonotype was detected ten times or more. The rearrangement links TRBV30 to TRBJ2-7; D unresolved. Germline V gene data show CDR1 as GTSNPN and CDR2 as SVGIG (reference sequence). The CDR3 is 12 residues long. Trimming shortened V by 3 bases and J by 3 bases, and 9 bases separated the two germline ends. The CDR3 DNA reads TGTGCCTGGAGCCCGGGTATCTACGAGCAGTACTTC. This sequence encodes CAWSPGIYEQYF.

This clonotype has at least ten counts. The J gene is TRBJ2-6, the V gene TRBV20-1, with no clear D. CDR1 and CDR2 (germline): DFQATT, SNEGSKA (reference sequence). The CDR3 is made up of 16 amino acids. The ends were cut back, 0 bases at V and 2 bases at J, with 11 bases in the middle. CDR3 amino acids: CSARDLKGTGANVLTF. The DNA of the CDR3 is TGCAGTGCTAGAGATCTTAAGGGAACTGGGGCCAACGTCCTGACTTTC.

This clonotype was counted a few times. CDR3 residues: CASSPTPPGQGNTGELFF. The DNA of the CDR3 is TGTGCCAGCTCCCCTACTCCACCGGGACAGGGGAACACCGGGGAGCTGTTTTTT. The chain carries TRBV18 and TRBJ2-2; 9 bases map to TRBD1. With 6 bases clipped from V and 1 base from J, the junction kept 12 bases outside the gene matches. The germline gives CDR1 KGHSH, CDR2 LQKENI. This CDR3 is 18 amino acids long.

This clonotype was detected many times. V usage is TRBV10-3 and J usage is TRBJ2-5; no definite D call. CDR1 is ENHRY, CDR2 SYGVKD, per germline. The CDR3 contains 11 residues. Trimming took 4 bases from V and 5 from J, leaving 5 bases between them. The CDR3 nucleotides are TGTGCCATCAGTGTTGGGGAGACCCAGTACTTC. Amino acid sequence: CAISVGETQYF.

This sequence joins TRBV12-3 or TRBV12-4 and TRBJ1-6, with D possibly being TRBD1 (6 bases). The length of the CDR3 is 14 residues. V lost 3 bases and J 7 bases, leaving 10 bases between the germline ends. In nucleotides, the CDR3 is TGTGCCAGCAGTTTTACGGGGGCGAATTCACCCCTCCACTTT. It specifies CASSFTGANSPLHF.

This clonotype was seen at least ten times. J is TRBJ1-2 and V is TRBV6-5; D is unresolved. With 2 bases removed from V and 0 bases from J, the gap between germline ends came to 13 bases. Germline values: CDR1 MNHEY, CDR2 SVGAGI. This CDR3 has 16 amino acids. CDR3 residues: CASSYNYGSANYGYTF. The CDR3 bases are TGTGCCAGCAGTTACAATTACGGGAGCGCTAACTATGGCTACACCTTC.